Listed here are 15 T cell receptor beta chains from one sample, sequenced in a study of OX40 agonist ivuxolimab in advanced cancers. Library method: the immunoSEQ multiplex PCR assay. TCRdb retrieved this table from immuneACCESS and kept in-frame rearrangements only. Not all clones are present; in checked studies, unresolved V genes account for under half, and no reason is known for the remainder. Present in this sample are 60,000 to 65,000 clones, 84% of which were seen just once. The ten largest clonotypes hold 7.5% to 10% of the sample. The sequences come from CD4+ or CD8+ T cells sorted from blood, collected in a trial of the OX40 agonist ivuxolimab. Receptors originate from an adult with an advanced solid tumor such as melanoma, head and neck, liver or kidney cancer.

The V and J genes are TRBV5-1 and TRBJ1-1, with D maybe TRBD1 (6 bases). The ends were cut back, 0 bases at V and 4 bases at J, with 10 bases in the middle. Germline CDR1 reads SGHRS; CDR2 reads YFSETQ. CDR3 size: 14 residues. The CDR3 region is CASSLGGHSTEAFF. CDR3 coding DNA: TGCGCCAGCAGCTTGGGGGGACATAGCACTGAAGCTTTCTTT.

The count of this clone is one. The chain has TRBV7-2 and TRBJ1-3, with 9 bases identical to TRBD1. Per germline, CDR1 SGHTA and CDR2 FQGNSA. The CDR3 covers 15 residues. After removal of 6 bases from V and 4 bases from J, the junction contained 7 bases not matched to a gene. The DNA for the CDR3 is TGTGCCAGCAGTTTTGGGACAGGGAAAGGAAACACCATATATTTT. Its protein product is CASSFGTGKGNTIYF.

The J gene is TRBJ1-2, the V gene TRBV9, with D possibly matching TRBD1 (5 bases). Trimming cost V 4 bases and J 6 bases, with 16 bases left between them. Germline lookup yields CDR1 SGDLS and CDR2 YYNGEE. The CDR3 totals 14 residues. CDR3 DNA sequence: TGTGCCAGCAGCCCCGCAGGGTTGGGCCATGGCTACACCTTC. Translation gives CASSPAGLGHGYTF.

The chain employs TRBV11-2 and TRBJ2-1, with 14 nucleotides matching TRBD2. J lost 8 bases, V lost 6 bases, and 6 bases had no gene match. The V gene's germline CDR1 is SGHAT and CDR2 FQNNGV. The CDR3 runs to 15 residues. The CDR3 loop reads CASRPGLAGGDEQFF. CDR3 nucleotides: TGTGCCAGCAGACCCGGACTAGCGGGAGGCGATGAGCAGTTCTTC.

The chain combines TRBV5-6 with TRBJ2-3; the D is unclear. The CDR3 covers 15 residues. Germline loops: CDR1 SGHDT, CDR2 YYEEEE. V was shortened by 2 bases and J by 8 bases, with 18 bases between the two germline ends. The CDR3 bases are TGTGCCAGCAGCTTTTATGCCGGCCCCGCCGGTACGCAGTATTTT. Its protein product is CASSFYAGPAGTQYF. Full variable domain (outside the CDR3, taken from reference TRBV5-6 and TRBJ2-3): DAGVTQSPTHLIKTRGQQVTLRCSPKSGHDTVSWYQQALGQGPQFIFQYYEEEERQRGNFPDRFSGHQFPNYSSELNVNALLLGDSALYLCASSFYAGPAGTQYFGPGTRLTVL.

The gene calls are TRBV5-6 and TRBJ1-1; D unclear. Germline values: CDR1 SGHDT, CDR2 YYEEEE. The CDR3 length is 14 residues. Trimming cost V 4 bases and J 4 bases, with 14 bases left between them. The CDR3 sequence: CASSGVGGVTEAFF. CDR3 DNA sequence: TGTGCCAGCAGCGGGGTCGGCGGGGTCACTGAAGCTTTCTTT. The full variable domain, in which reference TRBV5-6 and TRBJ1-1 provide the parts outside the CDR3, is DAGVTQSPTHLIKTRGQQVTLRCSPKSGHDTVSWYQQALGQGPQFIFQYYEEEERQRGNFPDRFSGHQFPNYSSELNVNALLLGDSALYLCASSGVGGVTEAFFGQGTRLTVV.

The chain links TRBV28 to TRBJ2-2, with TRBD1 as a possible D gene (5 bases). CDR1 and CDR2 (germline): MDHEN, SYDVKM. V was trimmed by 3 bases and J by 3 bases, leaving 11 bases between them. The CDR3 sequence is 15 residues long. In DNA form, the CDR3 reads TGTGCCAGCAGTTTTATCGGACAAGACACCGGGGAGCTGTTTTTT. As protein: CASSFIGQDTGELFF. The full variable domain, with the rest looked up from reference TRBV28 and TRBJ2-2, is DVKVTQSSRYLVKRTGEKVFLECVQDMDHENMFWYRQDPGLGLRLIYFSYDVKMKEKGDIPEGYSVSREKKERFSLILESASTNQTSMYLCASSFIGQDTGELFFGEGSRLTVL.

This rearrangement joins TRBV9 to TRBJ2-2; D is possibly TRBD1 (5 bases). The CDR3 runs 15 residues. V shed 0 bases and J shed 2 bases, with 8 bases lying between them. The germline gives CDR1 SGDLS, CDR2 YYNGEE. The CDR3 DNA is TGTGCCAGCAGCGTAGGTCAGGGTAACACCGGGGAGCTGTTTTTT. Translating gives CASSVGQGNTGELFF.

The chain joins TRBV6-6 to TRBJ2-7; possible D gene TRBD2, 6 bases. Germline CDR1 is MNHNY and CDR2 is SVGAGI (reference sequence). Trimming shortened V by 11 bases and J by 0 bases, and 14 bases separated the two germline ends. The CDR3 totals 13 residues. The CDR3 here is CAASGQGSYEQYF. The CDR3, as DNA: TGTGCCGCAAGCGGGCAGGGCTCCTACGAGCAGTACTTC.

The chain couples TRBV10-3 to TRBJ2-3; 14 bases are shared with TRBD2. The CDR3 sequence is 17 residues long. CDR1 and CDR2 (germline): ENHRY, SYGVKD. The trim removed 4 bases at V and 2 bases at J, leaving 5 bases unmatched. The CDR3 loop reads CAISGGLAGATTDTQYF. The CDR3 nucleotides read TGTGCCATCAGTGGGGGACTAGCGGGGGCCACCACAGATACGCAGTATTTT.

This CDR3 is CASSSGGNSGNTIYF. CDR3 DNA sequence: TGTGCCAGCAGCTCCGGCGGGAACTCTGGAAACACCATATATTTT. V usage is TRBV7-9 and J usage is TRBJ1-3; D ambiguous. With 4 bases removed from V and 0 bases from J, the gap between germline ends came to 10 bases. The CDR3 length is 15 residues. CDR1 and CDR2 (germline): SEHNR, FQNEAQ (reference sequence).

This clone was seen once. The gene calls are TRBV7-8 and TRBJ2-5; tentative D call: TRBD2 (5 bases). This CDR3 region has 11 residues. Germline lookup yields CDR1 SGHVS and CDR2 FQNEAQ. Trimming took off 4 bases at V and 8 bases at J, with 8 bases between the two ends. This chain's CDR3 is CASSSPGTQYF. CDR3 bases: TGTGCCAGCAGCTCCCCGGGAACCCAGTACTTC.

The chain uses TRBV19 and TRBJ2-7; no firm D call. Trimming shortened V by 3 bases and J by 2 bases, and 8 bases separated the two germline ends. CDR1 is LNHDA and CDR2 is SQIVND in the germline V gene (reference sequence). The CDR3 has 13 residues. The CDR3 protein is CASSMSTAYEQYF. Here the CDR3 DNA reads TGTGCCAGTAGTATGTCTACCGCCTACGAGCAGTACTTC.

CDR3 DNA: TGTGCCAGCAGCCCCCAGTCGGTCTCCTACGAGCAGTACTTC. Protein: CASSPQSVSYEQYF. The genes are TRBV7-9 and TRBJ2-7; D is unresolved. CDR3 length: 14 residues. V lost 5 bases to trimming and J lost 0 bases, with 11 bases between them. CDR1 is SEHNR, CDR2 FQNEAQ, per germline (reference sequence).

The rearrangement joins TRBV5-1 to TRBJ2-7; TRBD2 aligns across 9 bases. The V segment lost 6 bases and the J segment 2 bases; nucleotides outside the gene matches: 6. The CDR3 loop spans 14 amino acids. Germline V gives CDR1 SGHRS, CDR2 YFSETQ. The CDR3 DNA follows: TGCGCCAGCACCCCCGGCGGGAGGGCCTACGAGCAGTACTTC. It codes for CASTPGGRAYEQYF.